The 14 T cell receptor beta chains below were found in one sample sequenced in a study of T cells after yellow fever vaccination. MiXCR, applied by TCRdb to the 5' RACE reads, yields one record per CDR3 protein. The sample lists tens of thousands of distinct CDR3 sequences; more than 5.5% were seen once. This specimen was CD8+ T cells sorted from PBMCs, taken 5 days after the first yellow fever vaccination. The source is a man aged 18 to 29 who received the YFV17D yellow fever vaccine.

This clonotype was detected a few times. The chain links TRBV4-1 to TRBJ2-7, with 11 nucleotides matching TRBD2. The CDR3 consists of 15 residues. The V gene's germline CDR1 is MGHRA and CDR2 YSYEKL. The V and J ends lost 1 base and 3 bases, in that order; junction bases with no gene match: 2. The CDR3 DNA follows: TGCGCCAGCAGCCAAGGACTAGCGGGGAACTACGAGCAGTACGTC. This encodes CASSQGLAGNYEQYV.

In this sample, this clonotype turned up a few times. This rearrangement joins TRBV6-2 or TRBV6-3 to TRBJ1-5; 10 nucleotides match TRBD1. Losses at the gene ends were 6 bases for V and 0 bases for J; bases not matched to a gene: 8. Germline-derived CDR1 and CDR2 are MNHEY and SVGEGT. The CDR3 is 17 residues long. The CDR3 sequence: CASRPPGQGNSNQPQHF. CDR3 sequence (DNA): TGTGCCAGCAGGCCTCCGGGACAGGGGAATAGCAATCAGCCCCAGCATTTT.

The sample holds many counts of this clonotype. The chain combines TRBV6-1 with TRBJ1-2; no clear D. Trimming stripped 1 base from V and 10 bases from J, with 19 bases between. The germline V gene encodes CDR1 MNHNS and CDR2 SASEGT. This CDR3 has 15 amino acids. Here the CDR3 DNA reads TGTGCCAGCAGTGAAGGGGTTGCAGAGCTATCCTACTACACCTTC. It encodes CASSEGVAELSYYTF.

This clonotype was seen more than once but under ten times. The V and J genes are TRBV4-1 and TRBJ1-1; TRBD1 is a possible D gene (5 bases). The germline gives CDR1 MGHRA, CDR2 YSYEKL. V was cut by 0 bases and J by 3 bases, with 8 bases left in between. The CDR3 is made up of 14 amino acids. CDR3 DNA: TGCGCCAGCAGCCAAGATTCGGGGGACACTGAAGCTTTCTTT. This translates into CASSQDSGDTEAFF.

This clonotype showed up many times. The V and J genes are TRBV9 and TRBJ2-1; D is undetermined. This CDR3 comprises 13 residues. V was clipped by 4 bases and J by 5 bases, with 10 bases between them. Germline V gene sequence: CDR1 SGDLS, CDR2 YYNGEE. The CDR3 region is CASSPPTDNEQFF. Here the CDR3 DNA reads TGTGCCAGCAGCCCCCCCACGGACAATGAGCAGTTCTTC. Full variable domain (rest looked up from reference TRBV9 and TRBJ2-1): DSGVTQTPKHLITATGQRVTLRCSPRSGDLSVYWYQQSLDQGLQFLIQYYNGEERAKGNILERFSAQQFPDLHSELNLSSLELGDSALYFCASSPPTDNEQFFGPGTRLTVL.

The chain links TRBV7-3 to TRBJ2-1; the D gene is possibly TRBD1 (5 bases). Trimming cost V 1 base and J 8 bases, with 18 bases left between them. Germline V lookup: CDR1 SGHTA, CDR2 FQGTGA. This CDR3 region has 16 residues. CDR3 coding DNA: TGTGCCAGCAGCTTAATAGGGCAGGGCCCGTGGGATGAGCAGTTCTTC. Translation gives CASSLIGQGPWDEQFF.

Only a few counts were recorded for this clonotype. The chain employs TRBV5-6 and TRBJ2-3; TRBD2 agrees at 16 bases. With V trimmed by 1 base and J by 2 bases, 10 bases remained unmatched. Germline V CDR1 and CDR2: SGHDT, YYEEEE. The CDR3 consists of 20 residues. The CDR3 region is CASSLFYFGTSGGATDTQYF. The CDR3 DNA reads TGTGCCAGCAGCTTGTTTTATTTCGGGACTAGCGGGGGGGCCACAGATACGCAGTATTTT.

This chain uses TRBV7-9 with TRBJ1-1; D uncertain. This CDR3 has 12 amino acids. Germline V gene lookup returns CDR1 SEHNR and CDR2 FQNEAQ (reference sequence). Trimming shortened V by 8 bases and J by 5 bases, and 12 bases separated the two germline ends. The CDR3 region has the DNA TGTGCCAGCGTCGGACCGGGGACTGAAGCTTTCTTT. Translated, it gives CASVGPGTEAFF.

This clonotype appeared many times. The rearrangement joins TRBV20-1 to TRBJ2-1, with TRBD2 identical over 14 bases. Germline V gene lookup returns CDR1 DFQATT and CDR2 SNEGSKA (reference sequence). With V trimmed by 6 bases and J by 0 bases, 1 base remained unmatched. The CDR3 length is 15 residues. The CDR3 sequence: CSAGTSGSSYNEQFF. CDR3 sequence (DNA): TGCAGTGCGGGGACTAGCGGGAGCTCCTACAATGAGCAGTTCTTC.

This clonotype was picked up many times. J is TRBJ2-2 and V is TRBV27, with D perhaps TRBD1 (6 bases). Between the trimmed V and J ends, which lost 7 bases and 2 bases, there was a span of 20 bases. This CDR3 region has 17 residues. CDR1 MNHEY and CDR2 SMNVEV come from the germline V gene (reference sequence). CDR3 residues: CASTTTRGGLNTGELFF. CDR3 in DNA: TGTGCCAGCACGACGACTCGAGGGGGATTAAACACCGGGGAGCTGTTTTTT.

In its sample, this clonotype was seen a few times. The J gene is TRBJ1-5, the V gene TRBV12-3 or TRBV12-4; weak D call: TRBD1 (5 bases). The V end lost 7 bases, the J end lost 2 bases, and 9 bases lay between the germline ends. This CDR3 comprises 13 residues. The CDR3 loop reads CASTWGGNQPQHF. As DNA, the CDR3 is TGTGCCAGCACCTGGGGGGGCAATCAGCCCCAGCATTTT.

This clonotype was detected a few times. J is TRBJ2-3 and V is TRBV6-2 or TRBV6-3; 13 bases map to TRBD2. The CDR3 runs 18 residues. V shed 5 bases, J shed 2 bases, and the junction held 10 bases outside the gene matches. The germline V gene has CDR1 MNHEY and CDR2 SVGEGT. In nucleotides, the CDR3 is TGTGCCAGCAGTCGCCGACTAGCGGGGGGCCTATCCACAGATACGCAGTATTTT. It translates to CASSRRLAGGLSTDTQYF.

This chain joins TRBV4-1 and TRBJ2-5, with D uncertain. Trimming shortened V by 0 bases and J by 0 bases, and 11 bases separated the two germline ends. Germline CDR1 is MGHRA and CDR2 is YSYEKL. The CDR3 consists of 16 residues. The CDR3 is CASSQEPYTYQETQYF. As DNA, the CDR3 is TGCGCCAGCAGCCAAGAGCCCTACACCTACCAAGAGACCCAGTACTTC.

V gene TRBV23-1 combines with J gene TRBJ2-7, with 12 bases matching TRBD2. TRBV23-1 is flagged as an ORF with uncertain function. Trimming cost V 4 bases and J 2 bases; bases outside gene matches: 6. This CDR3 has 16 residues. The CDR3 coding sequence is TGCGCCAGCAGTCGCCCACTAGCGGGGGGAGCCTACGAGCAGTACTTC. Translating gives CASSRPLAGGAYEQYF.